This TCR beta chain was found in a study of blood T cell repertoires in COVID-19. At the level of the study: Sample material is recorded as cDNA or gDNA derived from T cells, B-cell-depleted T cells, or PBMCs.

Germline V gives CDR1 MNHEY, CDR2 SVGAGI. The CDR3 consists of 15 residues. Trimming removed 6 bases from V and 0 bases from J; junction bases left unmatched: 4. Generated by immunoSEQ multiplex PCR, the TCRdb table keeps only in-frame clones and is missing some. The sample holds about 40,000 clones; 60% to 80% are singletons and the top ten take around a third. The clonotype originates from a woman aged 80 or older with acute or convalescent COVID-19. This chain links TRBV6-5 with TRBJ2-3, with TRBD2 matching over 9 bases. Material: peripheral blood. The CDR3 sequence is CASRRTSVSTDTQYF. The CDR3 coding sequence is TGTGCCAGCAGGAGGACTAGCGTGAGCACAGATACGCAGTATTTT.